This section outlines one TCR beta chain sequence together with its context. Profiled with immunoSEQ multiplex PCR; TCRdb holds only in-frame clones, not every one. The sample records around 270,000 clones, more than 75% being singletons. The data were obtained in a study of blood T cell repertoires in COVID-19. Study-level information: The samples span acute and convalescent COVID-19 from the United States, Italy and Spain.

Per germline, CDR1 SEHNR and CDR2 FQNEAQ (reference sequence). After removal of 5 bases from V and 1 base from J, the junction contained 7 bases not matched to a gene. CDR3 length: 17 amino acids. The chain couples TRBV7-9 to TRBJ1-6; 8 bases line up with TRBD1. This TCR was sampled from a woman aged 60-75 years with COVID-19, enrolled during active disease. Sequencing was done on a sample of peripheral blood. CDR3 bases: TGTGCCAGCAGCCCCTCGGACAGGGCTTCCTATAATTCACCCCTCCACTTT. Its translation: CASSPSDRASYNSPLHF. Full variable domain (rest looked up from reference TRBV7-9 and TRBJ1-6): DTGVSQNPRHKITKRGQNVTFRCDPISEHNRLYWYRQTLGQGPEFLTYFQNEAQLEKSRLLSDRFSAERPKGSFSTLEIQRTEQGDSAMYLCASSPSDRASYNSPLHFGNGTRLTVT.